This entry concerns a single T cell receptor beta chain. Produced via immunoSEQ multiplex PCR; TCRdb's table is partial and in-frame only. The sample carries about 75,000 clones, 90% recorded once. The data stem from a study of blood T cell repertoires in COVID-19. The CDR3 covers 14 residues. The ends were cut back, 5 bases at V and 8 bases at J, with 15 bases in the middle. Germline assignment: CDR1 SEHNR and CDR2 FQNEAQ (reference sequence). The sequence was collected from a human donor in a cohort sampled during active COVID-19. Specimen: peripheral blood. The V gene is TRBV7-9, the J gene TRBJ1-4, with D possibly TRBD1 on 5 matching bases. CDR3 loop: CASSLDPRGEKLFF. DNA for the CDR3: TGTGCCAGCAGCCTGGACCCTAGGGGAGAAAAACTGTTTTTT.